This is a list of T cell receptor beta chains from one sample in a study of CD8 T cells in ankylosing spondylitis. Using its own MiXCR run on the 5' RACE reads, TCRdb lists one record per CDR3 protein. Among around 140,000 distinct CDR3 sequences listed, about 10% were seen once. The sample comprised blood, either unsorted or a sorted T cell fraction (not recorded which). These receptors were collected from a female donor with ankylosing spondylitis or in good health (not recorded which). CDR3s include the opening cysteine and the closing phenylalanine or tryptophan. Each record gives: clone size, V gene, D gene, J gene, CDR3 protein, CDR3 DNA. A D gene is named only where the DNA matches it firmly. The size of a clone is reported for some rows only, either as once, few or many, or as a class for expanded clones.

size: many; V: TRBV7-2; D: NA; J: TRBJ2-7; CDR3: CASSLLKGPYEQYF; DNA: TGTGCCAGCAGCTTATTGAAGGGACCCTACGAGCAGTACTTC
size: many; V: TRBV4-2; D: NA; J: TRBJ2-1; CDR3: CASSHGSGRSYNEQFF; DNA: TGTGCCAGCAGCCACGGTAGCGGCCGGTCCTACAATGAGCAGTTCTTC
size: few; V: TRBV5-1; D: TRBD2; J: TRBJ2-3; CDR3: CASRTGTSGNTDAQYF; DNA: TGCGCCAGCAGGACGGGGACTAGCGGGAACACAGATGCGCAGTATTTT
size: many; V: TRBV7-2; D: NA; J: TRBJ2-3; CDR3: CASSYSTSTDTQYF; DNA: TGTGCCAGCAGCTACAGCACTAGCACAGATACGCAGTATTTT
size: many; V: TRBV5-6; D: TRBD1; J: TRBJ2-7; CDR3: CASSLAGQGILQIHF; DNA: TGTGCCAGCAGCTTGGCGGGACAGGGAATCCTTCAAATCCACTTC
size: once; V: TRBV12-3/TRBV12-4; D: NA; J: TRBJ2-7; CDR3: CASSPPGPGDEQYF; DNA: TGTGCCAGCAGTCCTCCGGGACCGGGGGATGAGCAGTACTTC
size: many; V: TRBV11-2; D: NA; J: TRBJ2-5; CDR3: CASSLVVGEGETQYF; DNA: TGTGCCAGCAGCTTAGTGGTCGGGGAAGGGGAGACCCAGTACTTC
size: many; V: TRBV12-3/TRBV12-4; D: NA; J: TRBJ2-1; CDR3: CASSFTTGTWNEQFF; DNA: TGTGCCAGCAGTTTTACAACCGGGACTTGGAATGAGCAGTTCTTC
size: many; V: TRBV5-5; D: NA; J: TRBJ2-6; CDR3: CASSRSSGANVLTF; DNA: TGTGCCAGCAGCCGGAGCTCTGGGGCCAACGTCCTGACTTTC
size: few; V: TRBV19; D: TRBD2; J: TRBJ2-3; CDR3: CASSIGAASGSTDTQYF; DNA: TGTGCCAGTAGTATAGGAGCCGCTAGCGGTAGCACAGATACGCAGTATTTT
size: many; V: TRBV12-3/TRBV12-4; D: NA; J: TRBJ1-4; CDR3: CASKSLRDGNEKLFF; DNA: TGTGCCAGCAAGAGCCTCCGGGACGGTAATGAAAAACTGTTTTTT
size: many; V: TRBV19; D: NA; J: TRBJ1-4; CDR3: CASSMTAAGEKLFF; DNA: TGTGCCAGTAGTATGACTGCCGCGGGTGAAAAACTGTTTTTT
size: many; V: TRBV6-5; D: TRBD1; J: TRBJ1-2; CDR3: CASSYSRTGASYGYTF; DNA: TGTGCCAGCAGTTACTCGAGGACAGGGGCCTCCTATGGCTACACCTTC
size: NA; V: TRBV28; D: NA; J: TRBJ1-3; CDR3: CASSPLTYWGGNTIYF; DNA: TGTGCCAGCAGTCCGCTAACTTATTGGGGCGGAAACACCATATATTTT
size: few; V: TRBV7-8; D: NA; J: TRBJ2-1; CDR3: CASSTAPRYNEQFF; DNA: TGTGCCAGCAGCACGGCCCCTAGGTACAATGAGCAGTTCTTC
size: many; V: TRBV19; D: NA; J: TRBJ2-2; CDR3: CASSDGANTGELFF; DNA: TGTGCCAGTAGTGACGGGGCGAACACCGGGGAGCTGTTTTTT
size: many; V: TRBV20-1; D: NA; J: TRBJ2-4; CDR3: CSARAGNNIQYF; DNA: TGCAGTGCTCGGGCAGGGAACAACATTCAGTACTTC
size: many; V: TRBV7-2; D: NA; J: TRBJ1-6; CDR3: CASSSPGSRSSPLHF; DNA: TGTGCCAGCAGCTCGCCGGGTTCTAGGAGTTCACCCCTCCACTTT
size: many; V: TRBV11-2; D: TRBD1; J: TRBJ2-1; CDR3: CASSSRDRSLSYNEQFF; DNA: TGTGCCAGCAGCTCTCGGGACAGGTCATTGTCCTACAATGAGCAGTTCTTC
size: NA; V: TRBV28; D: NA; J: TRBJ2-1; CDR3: CASTDDDEQFF; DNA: TGTGCCAGCACAGACGACGATGAGCAGTTCTTC
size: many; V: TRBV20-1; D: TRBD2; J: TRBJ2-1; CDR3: CSARTSGGAVNEQFF; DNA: TGCAGTGCTAGGACTAGCGGGGGGGCTGTGAATGAGCAGTTCTTC
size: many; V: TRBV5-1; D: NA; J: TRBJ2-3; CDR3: CASSQGFWGTDTQYF; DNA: TGCGCCAGTTCGCAGGGGTTTTGGGGCACAGATACGCAGTATTTT
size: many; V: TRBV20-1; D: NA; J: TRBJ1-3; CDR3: CSARLGRRSGNTIYF; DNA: TGCAGTGCTAGGTTGGGGAGGCGTTCTGGAAACACCATATATTTT
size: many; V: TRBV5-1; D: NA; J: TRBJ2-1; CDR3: CASSLAYGNEQFF; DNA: TGCGCCAGCAGCTTGGCCTACGGGAATGAGCAGTTCTTC
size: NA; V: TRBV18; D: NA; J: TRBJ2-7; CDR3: CASSPPGTSVYEQYF; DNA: TGTGCCAGCTCACCGCCCGGGACTTCGGTTTACGAGCAGTACTTC
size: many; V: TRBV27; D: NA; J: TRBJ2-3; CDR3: CASSFLGDTQYF; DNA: TGTGCCAGCAGTTTTCTGGGAGATACGCAGTATTTT
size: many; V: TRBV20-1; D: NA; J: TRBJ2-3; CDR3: CSASDAGDTQYF; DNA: TGCAGTGCTAGTGATGCAGGAGATACGCAGTATTTT
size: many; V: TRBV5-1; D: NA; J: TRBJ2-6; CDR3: CASSFIASGANVLTF; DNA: TGCGCCAGCAGCTTCATAGCCTCTGGGGCCAACGTCCTGACTTTC
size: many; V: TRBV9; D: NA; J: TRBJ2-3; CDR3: CASSVAWQGQDTQYF; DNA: TGTGCCAGCAGCGTAGCATGGCAGGGTCAGGATACGCAGTATTTT
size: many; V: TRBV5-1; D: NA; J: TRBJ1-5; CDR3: CASSLGLPNQPQHF; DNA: TGCGCCAGCAGCTTGGGGTTGCCCAATCAGCCCCAGCATTTT
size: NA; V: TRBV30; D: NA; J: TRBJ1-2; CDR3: CAWSVQGVDGYTF; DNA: TGTGCCTGGAGTGTACAAGGGGTGGATGGCTACACCTTC
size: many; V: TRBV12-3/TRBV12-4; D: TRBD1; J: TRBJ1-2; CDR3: CASSFGTAYGYTF; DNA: TGTGCCAGCAGTTTTGGGACAGCCTATGGCTACACCTTC
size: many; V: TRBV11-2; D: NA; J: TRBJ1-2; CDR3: CASSPRGLGYGYTF; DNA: TGTGCCAGCAGCCCCCGGGGGTTAGGGTATGGCTACACCTTC